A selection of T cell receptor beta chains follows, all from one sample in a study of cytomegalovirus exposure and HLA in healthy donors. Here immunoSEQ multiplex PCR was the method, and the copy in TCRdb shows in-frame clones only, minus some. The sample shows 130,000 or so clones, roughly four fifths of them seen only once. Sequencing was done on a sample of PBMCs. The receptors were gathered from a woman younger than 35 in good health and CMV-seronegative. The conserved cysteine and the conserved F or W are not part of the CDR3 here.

ASSFQARNSPLH TRBJ1-6 TRBV11-1
SARGQFEAF TRBJ1-1 TRBV20-1
ASSESAGTGSYEQY TRBJ2-7 TRBV25-1
AIRRGATGTGTDQY TRBJ2-7 TRBV10-3
ASSLRPPGHRNTEAF TRBJ1-1 TRBV11-2
ASSGSSGAVYGYT TRBJ1-2 TRBV10-2
ASSSLTGNTEAF TRBJ1-1 TRBV5-1
ASSLTIRAGGARDTEAF TRBJ1-1 TRBV13
SVQPGQGVTEAF TRBJ1-1 TRBV29-1
SAWSRQGNTEAF TRBJ1-1 TRBV29-1
ASSFRGPNSPLH TRBJ1-6 TRBV5-6
ATLPGGRRTEAF TRBJ1-1 TRBV27
ASSHHSIPEQY TRBJ2-7 TRBV6-1
AWSPTGTHRGTQY TRBJ2-5 TRBV30
ASRLAGRSTDTQY TRBJ2-3 TRBV19
AWSAGTGGGYT TRBJ1-2 TRBV30
ASSLVLTGNAPLH TRBJ1-6 TRBV7-2
ASSLAGGLSYEQY TRBJ2-7 TRBV27
ASSYSRDRVSGNTIY TRBJ1-3 TRBV5-6
ASSYWRELSYEQY TRBJ2-7 TRBV6-5
ASSYRSERRNTIY TRBJ1-3 TRBV6-5
ASNGLAGGFQETQY TRBJ2-5 TRBV7-9
ASRKAIGTGASYEQY TRBJ2-7 TRBV7-8
ASSEGSQPQH TRBJ1-5 TRBV2